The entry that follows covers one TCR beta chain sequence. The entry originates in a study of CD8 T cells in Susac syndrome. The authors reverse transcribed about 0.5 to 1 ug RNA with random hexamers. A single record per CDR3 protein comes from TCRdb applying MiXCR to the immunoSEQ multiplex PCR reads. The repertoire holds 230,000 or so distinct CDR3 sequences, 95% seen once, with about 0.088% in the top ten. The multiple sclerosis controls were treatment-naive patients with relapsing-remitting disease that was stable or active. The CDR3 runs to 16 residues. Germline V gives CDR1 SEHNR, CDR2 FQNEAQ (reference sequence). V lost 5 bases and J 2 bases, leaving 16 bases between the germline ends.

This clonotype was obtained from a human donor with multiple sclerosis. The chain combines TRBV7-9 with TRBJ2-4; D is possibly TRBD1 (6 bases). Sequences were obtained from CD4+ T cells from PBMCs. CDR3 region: CASSTWGRDTKNIQYF. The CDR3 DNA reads TGTGCCAGCAGCACATGGGGACGGGACACCAAAAACATTCAGTACTTC.